These 7 T cell receptor beta chains share one sample of origin, sequenced in a study of T-cell reconstitution after alpha-beta-depleted transplantation in children. Unique molecular identifiers were built into the TCRbeta library. TCRdb re-called the PCR reads through MiXCR, storing one row per CDR3 protein. The data show about 180,000 distinct CDR3 sequences, with 11% seen just once and about 12% held by the top ten. Sequenced here: PBMCs, sampled before TCRalphabeta/CD19-depleted stem cell transplant. The source of these receptors is a boy aged 2 to 10 with acute myeloid leukemia, due to receive a stem cell transplant.

This clonotype has a handful of counts. The chain employs TRBV4-2 and TRBJ2-1, with 9 bases aligning to TRBD2. Germline loops: CDR1 LGHNA, CDR2 YNFKEQ. This CDR3 has 19 residues. V shed 0 bases and J 3 bases; nucleotides not matched to a gene: 12. This CDR3 reads CASSQDWAGAGGIYNEQFF. CDR3 sequence (DNA): TGTGCCAGCAGCCAAGATTGGGCGGGTGCGGGGGGGATCTACAATGAGCAGTTCTTC.

In this sample, this clonotype turned up many times. This chain joins TRBV11-2 and TRBJ1-1; 9 nucleotides line up with TRBD1. The CDR3 has 18 amino acids. Germline assignment: CDR1 SGHAT and CDR2 FQNNGV. Trimming cost V 3 bases and J 4 bases; bases outside gene matches: 15. CDR3 DNA sequence: TGTGCCAGCAGCTTCCGGGGACAGGGCGCTTTCACGGGCACTGAAGCTTTCTTT. Translation: CASSFRGQGAFTGTEAFF.

Ten or more counts support this clonotype. The chain has TRBV3-1 and TRBJ1-5, with D unresolved. Germline V lookup: CDR1 LGHDT, CDR2 YNNKEL (reference sequence). The V end was cut by 3 bases, the J end by 7 bases, with 7 bases between. The CDR3 consists of 12 residues. The CDR3 DNA is TGTGCCAGCAGCCAGGGAAGGCAGCCCCAGCATTTT. The encoded protein is CASSQGRQPQHF.

At least ten counts were recorded for this clonotype. This chain uses TRBV6-1 with TRBJ1-5, with 7 bases identical to TRBD1. This CDR3 comprises 16 residues. V trimming: 5 bases; J trimming: 1 base; junction bases outside the gene matches: 8. CDR1 and CDR2 from the germline V gene are MNHNS and SASEGT. The CDR3 nucleotides are TGTGCCAGCAGTATGGCTGGGGACAGAAGCAATCAGCCCCAGCATTTT. This sequence encodes CASSMAGDRSNQPQHF.

In this sample, this clonotype turned up once. This chain uses TRBV28 with TRBJ1-4; 7 bases line up with TRBD1. The germline CDR1 and CDR2 sequences are MDHEN and SYDVKM. The CDR3 extends over 15 amino acids. The V segment lost 5 bases and the J segment 6 bases; nucleotides outside the gene matches: 9. CDR3: CASSAQGRGDEKLFF. In nucleotides, the CDR3 is TGTGCCAGCAGTGCACAGGGGAGAGGAGATGAAAAACTGTTTTTT.

This clonotype was seen at least ten times. The CDR3 nucleotides are TGCAGTGCTAGAGATGAGCACAGGATGAACACTGAAGCTTTCTTT. This encodes CSARDEHRMNTEAFF. The chain combines TRBV20-1 with TRBJ1-1; perhaps TRBD1 as D (5 bases). Germline CDR1 reads DFQATT; CDR2 reads SNEGSKA (reference sequence). This CDR3 has 15 amino acids. V was trimmed by 0 bases and J by 0 bases, leaving 11 bases between them.

The CDR3 loop is CASSVAGTEKHTGELFF. CDR3 DNA sequence: TGTGCCAGCAGCGTCGCCGGGACCGAGAAACACACCGGGGAGCTGTTTTTT. This chain uses TRBV6-2 or TRBV6-3 with TRBJ2-2; either TRBD1 or TRBD2 may fit D (5 bases each). Trimming removed 6 bases at V and 3 bases at J, with 20 bases between. Per germline, CDR1 MNHEY and CDR2 SVGEGT. The CDR3 consists of 17 residues.